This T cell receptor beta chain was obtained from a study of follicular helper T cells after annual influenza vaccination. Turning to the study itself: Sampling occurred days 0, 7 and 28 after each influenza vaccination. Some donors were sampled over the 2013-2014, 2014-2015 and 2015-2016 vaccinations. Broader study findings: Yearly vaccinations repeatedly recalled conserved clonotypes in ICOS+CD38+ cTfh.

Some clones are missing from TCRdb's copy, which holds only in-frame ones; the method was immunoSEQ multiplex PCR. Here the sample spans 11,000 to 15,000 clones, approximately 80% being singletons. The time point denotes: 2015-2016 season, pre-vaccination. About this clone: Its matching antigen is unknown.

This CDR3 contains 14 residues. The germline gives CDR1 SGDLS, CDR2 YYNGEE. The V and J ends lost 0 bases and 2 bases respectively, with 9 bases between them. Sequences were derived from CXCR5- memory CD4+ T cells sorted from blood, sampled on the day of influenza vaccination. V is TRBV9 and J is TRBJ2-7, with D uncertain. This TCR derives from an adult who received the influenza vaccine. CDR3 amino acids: CASSVDAQAYEQYF. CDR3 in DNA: TGTGCCAGCAGCGTAGATGCACAAGCCTACGAGCAGTACTTC.